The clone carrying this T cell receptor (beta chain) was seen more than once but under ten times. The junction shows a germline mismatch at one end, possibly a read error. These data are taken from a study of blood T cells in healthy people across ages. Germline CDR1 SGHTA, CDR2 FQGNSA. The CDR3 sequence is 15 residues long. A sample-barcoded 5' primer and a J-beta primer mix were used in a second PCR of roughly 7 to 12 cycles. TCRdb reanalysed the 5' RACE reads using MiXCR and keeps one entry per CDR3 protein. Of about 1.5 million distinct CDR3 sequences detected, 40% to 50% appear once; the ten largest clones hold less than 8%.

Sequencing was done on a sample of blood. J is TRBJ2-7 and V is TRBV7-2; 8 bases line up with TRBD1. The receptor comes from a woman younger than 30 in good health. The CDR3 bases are TGTGCCAGCAGCTTAGGAGACAGGGGATCCTCCGAGCAGTACTTC. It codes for CASSLGDRGSSEQYF. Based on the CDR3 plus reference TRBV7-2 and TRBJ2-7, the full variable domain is GAGVSQSPSNKVTEKGKDVELRCDPISGHTALYWYRQSLGQGLEFLIYFQGNSAPDKSGLPSDRFSAERTGGSVSTLTIQRTQQEDSAVYLCASSLGDRGSSEQYFGPGTRLTVT.